This T cell receptor beta chain originates from a study of cytomegalovirus exposure and HLA in healthy donors. The donors belonged to the roughly 110-subject validation cohort, separate from the roughly 700-subject first cohort. Study-wide results and caveats: Listed as cytomegalovirus-associated were over 150 TCR beta chains.

About this clone: The antigen is unknown.

Only in-frame clones appear in the TCRdb table, and some are missing; sequencing was by immunoSEQ multiplex PCR. Of about 160,000 clones in the sample, around nine tenths were seen once. CDR3 length: 12 amino acids. Per germline, CDR1 SNHLY and CDR2 FYNNEI. With 6 bases clipped from V and 8 bases from J, the junction kept 5 bases outside the gene matches. Sequenced input: PBMCs. This chain connects TRBV2 to TRBJ1-2, with 8 nucleotides matching TRBD1. The receptor comes from a woman under 30 in good health and CMV-seropositive. CDR3 loop: CASRPGGSGYTF. The CDR3 DNA reads TGTGCCAGCAGACCAGGGGGCTCGGGCTACACCTTC.